The 2 T cell receptor beta chains below come from one sample, sequenced in a study of shared clonotypes between healthy human individuals. Sequencing was performed with immunoSEQ multiplex PCR; in TCRdb, only in-frame clones are kept and a portion is missing. Of 2.3 million or so clones listed, 93% were seen once; the top ten hold 0.3% to 0.4%. What was sequenced was naive CD4+ T cells from PBMCs. Subset: CD45RA+ positively selected. These receptors all stem from a man in his late teens or twenties in good health. Some clones in this sample may be carry-over from other donors' samples.

V is TRBV21-1 and J is TRBJ2-7; TRBD1 reflects the table's D call only, with no check against the DNA. TRBV21-1 corresponds to a pseudogene. The CDR3 consists of 18 residues. The CDR3 protein is CASSKKNPEEQGVYEQYF. The CDR3 DNA reads TGTGCCAGCAGCAAAAAGAACCCCGAGGAACAGGGGGTTTACGAGCAGTACTTC.

J is TRBJ2-7 and V is TRBV7-2; D is perhaps TRBD1 (6 bases). Germline V gene lookup returns CDR1 SGHTA and CDR2 FQGNSA. With 0 bases removed from V and 0 bases from J, the gap between germline ends came to 21 bases. The CDR3 is 19 residues long. CDR3 in amino acids: CASSLAHLAGAPSSYEQYF. For the CDR3, the DNA is TGTGCCAGCAGCTTAGCGCATTTGGCAGGGGCTCCGAGCTCCTACGAGCAGTACTTC.